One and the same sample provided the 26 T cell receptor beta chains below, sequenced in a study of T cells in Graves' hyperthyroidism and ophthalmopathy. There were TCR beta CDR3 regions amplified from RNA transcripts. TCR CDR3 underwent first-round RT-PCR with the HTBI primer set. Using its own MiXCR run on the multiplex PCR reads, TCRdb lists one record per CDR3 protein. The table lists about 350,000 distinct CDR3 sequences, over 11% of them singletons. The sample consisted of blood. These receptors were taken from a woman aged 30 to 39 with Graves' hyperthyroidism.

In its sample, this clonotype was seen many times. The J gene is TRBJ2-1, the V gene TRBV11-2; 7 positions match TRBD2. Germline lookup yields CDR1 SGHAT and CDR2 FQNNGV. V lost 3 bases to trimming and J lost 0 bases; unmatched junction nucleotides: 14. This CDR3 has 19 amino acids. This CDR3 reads CASSFMGSRGSSSYNEQFF. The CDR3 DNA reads TGTGCCAGCAGCTTTATGGGGTCGCGGGGGAGTAGCTCCTACAATGAGCAGTTCTTC.

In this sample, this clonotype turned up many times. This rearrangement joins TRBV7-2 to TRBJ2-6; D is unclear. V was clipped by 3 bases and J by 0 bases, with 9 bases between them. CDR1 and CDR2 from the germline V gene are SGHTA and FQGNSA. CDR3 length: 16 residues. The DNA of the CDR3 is TGTGCCAGCAGCTTCGGCGGAAACTCTGGGGCCAACGTCCTGACTTTC. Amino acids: CASSFGGNSGANVLTF.

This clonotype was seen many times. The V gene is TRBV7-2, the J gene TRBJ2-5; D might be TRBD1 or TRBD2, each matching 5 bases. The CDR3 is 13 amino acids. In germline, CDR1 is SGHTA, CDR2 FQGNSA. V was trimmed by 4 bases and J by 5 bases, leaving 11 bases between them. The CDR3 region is CASSSGPMETQYF. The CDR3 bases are TGTGCCAGCAGCTCGGGACCGATGGAGACCCAGTACTTC.

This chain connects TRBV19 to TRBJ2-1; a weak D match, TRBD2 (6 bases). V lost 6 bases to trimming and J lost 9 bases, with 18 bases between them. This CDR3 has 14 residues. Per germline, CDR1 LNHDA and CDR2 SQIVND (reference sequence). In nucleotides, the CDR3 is TGTGCCAGTAGGGGTGGTGGCGGGAAGGGTGAGCAGTTCTTC. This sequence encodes CASRGGGGKGEQFF.

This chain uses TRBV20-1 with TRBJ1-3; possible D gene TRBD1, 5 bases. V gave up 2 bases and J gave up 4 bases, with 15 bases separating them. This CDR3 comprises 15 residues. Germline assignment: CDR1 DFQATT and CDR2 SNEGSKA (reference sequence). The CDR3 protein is CSARPGGTPGNTIYF. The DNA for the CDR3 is TGCAGTGCTAGACCGGGCGGGACGCCAGGAAACACCATATATTTT.

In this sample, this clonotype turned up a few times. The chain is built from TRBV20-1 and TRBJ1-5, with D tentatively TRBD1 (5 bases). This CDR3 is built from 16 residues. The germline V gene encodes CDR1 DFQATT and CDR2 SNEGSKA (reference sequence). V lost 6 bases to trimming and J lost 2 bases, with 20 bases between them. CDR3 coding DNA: TGCAGTGCCAACAAAATGGGGCAGGGAGGCAATCAGCCCCAGCATTTT. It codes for CSANKMGQGGNQPQHF.

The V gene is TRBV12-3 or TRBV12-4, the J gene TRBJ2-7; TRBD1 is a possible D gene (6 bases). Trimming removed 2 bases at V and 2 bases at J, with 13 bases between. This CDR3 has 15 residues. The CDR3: CASSLRTGFPYEQYF. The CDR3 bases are TGTGCCAGCAGTTTACGTACAGGGTTCCCCTACGAGCAGTACTTC.

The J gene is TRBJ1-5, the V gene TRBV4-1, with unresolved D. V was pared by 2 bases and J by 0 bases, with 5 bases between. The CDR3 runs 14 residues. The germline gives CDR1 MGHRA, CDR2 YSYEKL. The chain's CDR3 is CASSQPVSNQPQHF. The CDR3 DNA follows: TGCGCCAGCAGCCAACCAGTTAGCAATCAGCCCCAGCATTTT.

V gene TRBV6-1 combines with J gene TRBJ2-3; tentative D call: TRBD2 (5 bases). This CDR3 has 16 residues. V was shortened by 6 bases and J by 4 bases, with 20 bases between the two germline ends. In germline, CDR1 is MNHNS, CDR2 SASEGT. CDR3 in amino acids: CASRGRPRANSDTQYF. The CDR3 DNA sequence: TGTGCCAGCAGGGGGAGACCTAGGGCGAATTCAGATACGCAGTATTTT.

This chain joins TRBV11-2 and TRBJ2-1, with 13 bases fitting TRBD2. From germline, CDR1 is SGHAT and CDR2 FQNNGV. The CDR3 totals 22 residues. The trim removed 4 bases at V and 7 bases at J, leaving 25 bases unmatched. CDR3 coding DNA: TGTGCCAGCAGCTCACGGGACCCGCGGGAACTAGCGGGAGGGCGTCACCTTAATGAGCAGTTCTTC. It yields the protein CASSSRDPRELAGGRHLNEQFF.

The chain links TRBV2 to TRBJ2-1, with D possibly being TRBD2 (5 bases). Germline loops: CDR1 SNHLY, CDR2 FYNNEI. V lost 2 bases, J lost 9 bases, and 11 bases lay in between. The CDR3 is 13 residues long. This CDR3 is CASSEIGKAEQFF. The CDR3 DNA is TGTGCCAGCAGTGAAATCGGGAAGGCTGAGCAGTTCTTC.

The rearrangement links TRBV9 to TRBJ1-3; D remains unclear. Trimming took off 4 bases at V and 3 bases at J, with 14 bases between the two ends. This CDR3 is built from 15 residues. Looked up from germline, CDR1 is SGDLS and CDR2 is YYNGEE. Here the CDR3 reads CASSLLEGGGNTIYF. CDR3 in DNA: TGTGCCAGCAGCTTATTGGAGGGAGGTGGAAACACCATATATTTT.

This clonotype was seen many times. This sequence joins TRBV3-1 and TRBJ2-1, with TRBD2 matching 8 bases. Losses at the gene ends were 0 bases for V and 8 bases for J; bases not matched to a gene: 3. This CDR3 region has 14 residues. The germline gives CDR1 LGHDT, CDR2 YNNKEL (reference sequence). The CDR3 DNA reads TGTGCCAGCAGCCAAGAGGGACTAGGGCATGAGCAGTTCTTC. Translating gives CASSQEGLGHEQFF.

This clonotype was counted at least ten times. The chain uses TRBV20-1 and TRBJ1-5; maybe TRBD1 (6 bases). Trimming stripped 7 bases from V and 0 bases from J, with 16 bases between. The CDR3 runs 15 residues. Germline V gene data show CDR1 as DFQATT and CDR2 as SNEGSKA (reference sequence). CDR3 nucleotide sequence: TGCAGTGTCTGGCAGGGGCCTCGTAGCAATCAGCCCCAGCATTTT. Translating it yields CSVWQGPRSNQPQHF.

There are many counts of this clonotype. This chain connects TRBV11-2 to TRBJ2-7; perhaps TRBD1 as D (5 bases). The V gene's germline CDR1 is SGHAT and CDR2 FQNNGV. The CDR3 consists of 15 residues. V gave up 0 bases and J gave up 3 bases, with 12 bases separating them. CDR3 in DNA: TGTGCCAGCAGCTTAGATTCCGGACACGTCTACGAGCAGTACTTC. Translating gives CASSLDSGHVYEQYF.

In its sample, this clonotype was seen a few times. CDR3 sequence reads: CATSAHAANEQFF. The DNA for the CDR3 is TGTGCCACCAGTGCCCACGCAGCTAATGAGCAGTTCTTC. V and J are TRBV24-1 and TRBJ2-1; no definite D call. This CDR3 is built from 13 residues. Trimming removed 5 bases from V and 7 bases from J, with 11 bases in between. The germline V gene encodes CDR1 KGHDR and CDR2 SFDVKD.

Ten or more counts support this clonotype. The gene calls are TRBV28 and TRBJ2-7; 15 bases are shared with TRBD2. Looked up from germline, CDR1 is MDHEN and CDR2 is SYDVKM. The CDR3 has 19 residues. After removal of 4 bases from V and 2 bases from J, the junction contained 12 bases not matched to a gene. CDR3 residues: CASSSPGLAGGIAPYEQYF. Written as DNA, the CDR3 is TGTGCCAGCAGTTCACCCGGACTAGCGGGAGGGATAGCCCCCTACGAGCAGTACTTC.

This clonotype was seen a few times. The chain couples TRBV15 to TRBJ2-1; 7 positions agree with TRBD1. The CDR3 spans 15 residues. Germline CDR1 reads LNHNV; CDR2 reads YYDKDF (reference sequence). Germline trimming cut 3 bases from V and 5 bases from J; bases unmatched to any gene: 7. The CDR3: CATSSRQGPHNEQFF. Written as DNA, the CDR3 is TGTGCCACCAGCAGCCGACAGGGACCCCACAATGAGCAGTTCTTC.

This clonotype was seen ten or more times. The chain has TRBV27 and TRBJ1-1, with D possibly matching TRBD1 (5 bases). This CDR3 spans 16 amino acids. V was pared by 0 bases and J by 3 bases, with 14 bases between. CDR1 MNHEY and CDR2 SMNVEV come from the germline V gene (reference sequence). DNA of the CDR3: TGTGCCAGCAGTTTATCAGGGGTTGGTGGTGACACTGAAGCTTTCTTT. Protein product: CASSLSGVGGDTEAFF.

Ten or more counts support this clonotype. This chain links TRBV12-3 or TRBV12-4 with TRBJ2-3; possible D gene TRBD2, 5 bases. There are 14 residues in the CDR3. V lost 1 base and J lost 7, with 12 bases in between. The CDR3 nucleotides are TGTGCCAGCAGTTTAGGAGGGAGTGATCATACGCAGTATTTT. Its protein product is CASSLGGSDHTQYF.

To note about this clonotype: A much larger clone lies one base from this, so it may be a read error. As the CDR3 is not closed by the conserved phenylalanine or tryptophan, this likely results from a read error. CDR3 nucleotide sequence: TGCGCCAGCAGCCCCGGGACAGGGGATCAAGATACGCAGTATTAT. Its protein is CASSPGTGDQDTQYY. The chain carries TRBV5-1 and TRBJ2-3; 10 positions match TRBD1. V lost 4 bases and J lost 5; bases outside the gene matches: 7. This CDR3 spans 15 amino acids. In germline, CDR1 is SGHRS, CDR2 YFSETQ.

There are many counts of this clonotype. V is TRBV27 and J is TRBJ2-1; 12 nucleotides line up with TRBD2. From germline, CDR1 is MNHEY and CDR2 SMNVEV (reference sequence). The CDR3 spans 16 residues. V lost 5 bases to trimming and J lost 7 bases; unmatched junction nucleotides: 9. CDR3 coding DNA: TGTGCCAGCAGTCAATCCGGGACTAGCGGGTATAATGAGCAGTTCTTC. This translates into CASSQSGTSGYNEQFF.

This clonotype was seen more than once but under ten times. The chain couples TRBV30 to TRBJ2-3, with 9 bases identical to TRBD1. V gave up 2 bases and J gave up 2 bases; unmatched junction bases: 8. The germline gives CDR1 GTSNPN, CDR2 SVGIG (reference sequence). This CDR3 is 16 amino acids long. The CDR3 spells CAWSTRQGVDTDTQYF. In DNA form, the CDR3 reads TGTGCCTGGAGTACACGACAGGGGGTGGACACAGATACGCAGTATTTT.

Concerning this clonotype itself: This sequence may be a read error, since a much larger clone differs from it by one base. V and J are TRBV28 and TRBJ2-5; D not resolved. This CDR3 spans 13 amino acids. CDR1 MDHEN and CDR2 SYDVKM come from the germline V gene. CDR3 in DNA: TGTGCCAGCAGTTTACTTCCGAAGGAGACCCAGTGCTTC. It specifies CASSLLPKETQCF. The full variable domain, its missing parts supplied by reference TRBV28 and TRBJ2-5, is DVKVTQSSRYLVKRTGEKVFLECVQDMDHENMFWYRQDPGLGLRLIYFSYDVKMKEKGDIPEGYSVSREKKERFSLILESASTNQTSMYLCASSLLPKETQCFGPGTRLLVL.

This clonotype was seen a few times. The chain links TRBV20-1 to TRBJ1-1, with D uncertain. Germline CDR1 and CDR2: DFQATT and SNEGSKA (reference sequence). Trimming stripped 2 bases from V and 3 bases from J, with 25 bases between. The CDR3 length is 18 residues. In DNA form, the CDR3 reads TGCAGTGCTAGATGGCTTCGGTTCGGCCAGCCGGAGGACACTGAAGCTTTCTTT. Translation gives CSARWLRFGQPEDTEAFF.

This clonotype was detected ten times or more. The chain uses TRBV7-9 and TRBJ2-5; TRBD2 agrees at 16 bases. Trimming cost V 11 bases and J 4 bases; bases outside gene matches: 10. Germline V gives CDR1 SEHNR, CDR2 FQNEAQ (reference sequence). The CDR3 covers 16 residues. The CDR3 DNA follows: TGTGCCTGCCCCGGGACTAGCGGGAGGGCCGGAGAGACCCAGTACTTC. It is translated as CACPGTSGRAGETQYF.